The source of this T cell receptor beta chain is a study of blood T cells in healthy people across ages. As regards this clonotype: The junction departs from the called germline gene at one end, perhaps through a read error.

The donors, all healthy, were Caucasians living in Russia, aged roughly 6 to 100. Each donor gave 9 to 10 milliliters of peripheral blood. The CDR3 is made up of 13 amino acids. Germline V gene data show CDR1 as SNHLY and CDR2 as FYNNEI. Next came a second PCR, run for about 7 to 12 cycles, which used a sample-barcoded 5' primer along with a J-beta primer mix. TCRdb analysed the 5' RACE reads with MiXCR anew, one entry per CDR3 protein. The sample yields some 1.8 million distinct CDR3 sequences, roughly two fifths seen once. The clonotype was recovered from a human donor in good health. The sequenced sample was blood. The V call is TRBV2, the J call TRBJ2-7; D is perhaps TRBD2 (6 bases). The better agreement between TRBJ2-5 and the DNA end casts doubt on the J call. CDR3 amino acids: CASSGGTWETQYF. In DNA, the CDR3 is TGCGCCAGCAGTGGAGGGACGTGGGAGACCCAGTACTTC.